One sample yielded the 25 T cell receptor beta chains listed below, sequenced in a study of Tregs in tolerant kidney transplant recipients (dated by TCRdb to the late 2010s). Library method: the immunoSEQ multiplex PCR assay. In TCRdb, the immuneACCESS table is reduced to in-frame sequences with V and J assigned. These tables do not hold every clone; where another copy was compared, an unresolved V gene accounts for under half, and the others remain unexplained. The sample table records tens of thousands of clones; 93% of these occur just once. The ten largest make up about 1.5% of the sample. The transplants used related donors along with nonmyeloablative bone marrow transplantation, and in the human trials mixed chimerism was transient. The sample here was CD4+ T cells from blood (PBMCs), taken 12 months after the transplant. The receptor source for this set is a human patient who received a combined kidney and bone marrow transplant. Some T cells present after a transplant may be cells of the graft donor.

This rearrangement joins TRBV9 to TRBJ2-5; weak D call: TRBD2 (6 bases). CDR1 SGDLS and CDR2 YYNGEE come from the germline V gene. V was cut by 1 base and J by 4 bases, with 14 bases left in between. This CDR3 has 15 amino acids. This chain's CDR3 is CASSVSGSLRETQYF. CDR3 in DNA: TGTGCCAGCAGCGTATCCGGGAGTCTAAGAGAGACCCAGTACTTC.

V gene TRBV30 combines with J gene TRBJ1-5; 7 nucleotides line up with TRBD1. This CDR3 is 13 amino acids long. CDR1 and CDR2 from the germline V gene are GTSNPN and SVGIG (reference sequence). V lost 4 bases, J lost 4 bases, and 4 bases stayed unmatched. The CDR3 region is CAWTAGGNQPQHF. The CDR3 bases are TGTGCCTGGACCGCAGGGGGAAATCAGCCCCAGCATTTT.

CDR3: CASSFGGSGNTIYF. CDR3 coding DNA: TGTGCCAGCAGCTTTGGAGGGTCTGGAAACACCATATATTTT. The chain carries TRBV13 and TRBJ1-3, with D unclear. V gave up 3 bases and J gave up 1 base, with 7 bases separating them. Looked up from germline, CDR1 is PRHDT and CDR2 is FYEKMQ (reference sequence). The CDR3 length is 14 residues. The variable domain in full, completed from reference TRBV13 and TRBJ1-3, reads AAGVIQSPRHLIKEKRETATLKCYPIPRHDTVYWYQQGPGQDPQFLISFYEKMQSDKGSIPDRFSAQQFSDYHSELNMSSLELGDSALYFCASSFGGSGNTIYFGEGSWLTVV.

Only a few counts were recorded for this clone. The chain couples TRBV10-3 to TRBJ1-1, with 8 bases fitting TRBD1. Germline CDR1 is ENHRY and CDR2 is SYGVKD. The length of the CDR3 is 14 residues. J was trimmed by 5 bases and V by 3 bases; bases with no gene match: 5. As DNA, the CDR3 is TGTGCCATCAGTGACAGGGGGCCGTGGACTGAAGCTTTCTTT. It is translated as CAISDRGPWTEAFF.

This clone was recorded once. The chain employs TRBV5-1 and TRBJ2-1, with TRBD1 matching 9 bases. Germline V gene lookup returns CDR1 SGHRS and CDR2 YFSETQ. This CDR3 is built from 18 residues. V was clipped by 2 bases and J by 6 bases; unmatched bases: 15. The CDR3 loop is CASSLDPIGQGFINEQFF. The CDR3 region has the DNA TGCGCCAGCAGCTTAGACCCTATCGGACAGGGGTTTATCAATGAGCAGTTCTTC. The entire variable domain, with the rest obtained from reference TRBV5-1 and TRBJ2-1, is as follows: KAGVTQTPRYLIKTRGQQVTLSCSPISGHRSVSWYQQTPGQGLQFLFEYFSETQRNKGNFPGRFSGRQFSNSRSEMNVSTLELGDSALYLCASSLDPIGQGFINEQFFGPGTRLTVL.

The count of this clone is one. The chain combines TRBV6-4 with TRBJ2-3; 8 bases align to TRBD1. The V gene end was trimmed by 5 bases and the J gene end by 10 bases; junction bases not matched to a gene: 8. The V gene's germline CDR1 is MRHNA and CDR2 SNTAGT. The CDR3 covers 13 residues. The CDR3 region is CASSRTGSEAQYF. The DNA of the CDR3 is TGTGCCAGCAGTAGGACAGGGTCCGAAGCGCAGTATTTT.

The V and J genes are TRBV10-3 and TRBJ2-5; a possible D gene is TRBD2 (6 bases). This CDR3 contains 13 residues. V dropped 11 bases and J dropped 5 bases, with 18 bases sitting between them. Germline V gene sequence: CDR1 ENHRY, CDR2 SYGVKD. DNA for the CDR3: TGTGCCGCCCGCGGGGACGAAAAGGAGACCCAGTACTTC. Protein product: CAARGDEKETQYF.

The rearrangement joins TRBV29-1 to TRBJ2-7, with 7 bases identical to TRBD1. V shed 0 bases, J shed 3 bases, and the junction held 2 bases outside the gene matches. The CDR3 has 13 residues. CDR1 is SQVTM, CDR2 ANQGSEA, per germline. The CDR3 DNA follows: TGCAGCGTTGAAGAGAGACAGGGCTACGAGCAGTACTTC. Its protein is CSVEERQGYEQYF.

This clone was detected only once. For the CDR3, the DNA is TGTGCCAGCTCACCAAACCTACCGACAAATTCACCCCTCCACTTT. It encodes CASSPNLPTNSPLHF. V and J are TRBV18 and TRBJ1-6; D uncertain. In germline, CDR1 is KGHSH, CDR2 LQKENI. V was clipped by 2 bases and J by 7 bases, with 12 bases between them. The CDR3 runs to 15 residues.

On this clone itself: A read error may produce the germline difference seen at one junction end. The sample carries other DNA sequences with the same CDR3. The chain joins TRBV18 to TRBJ1-6; D gene ambiguous. Germline V gene data show CDR1 as KGHSH and CDR2 as LQKENI. The CDR3 has 13 residues. For the CDR3, the DNA is TGTGCCAGCTCACCGACAAATAATTCCCCCCTCCACTTT. It yields the protein CASSPTNNSPLHF. Full variable domain (remainder filled in from reference TRBV18 and TRBJ1-6): NAGVMQNPRHLVRRRGQEARLRCSPMKGHSHVYWYRQLPEEGLKFMVYLQKENIIDESGMPKERFSAEFPKEGPSILRIQQVVRGDSAAYFCASSPTNNSPLHFGNGTRLTVT.

The chain links TRBV27 to TRBJ1-2; 7 bases map to TRBD1. Germline lookup yields CDR1 MNHEY and CDR2 SMNVEV (reference sequence). V trimming: 10 bases; J trimming: 4 bases; junction bases outside the gene matches: 15. The CDR3 length is 15 residues. CDR3 sequence reads: CATRRGTGAPYGYTF. CDR3 in DNA: TGTGCCACCCGGCGAGGTACAGGGGCCCCCTATGGCTACACCTTC.

CDR3 DNA sequence: TGTGCCAGCAGCATAGGACAGGGGAACACTGAAGCTTTCTTT. Its translation: CASSIGQGNTEAFF. This chain uses TRBV7-2 with TRBJ1-1, with 8 bases fitting TRBD1. CDR1 SGHTA and CDR2 FQGNSA come from the germline V gene. The CDR3 totals 14 residues. Trimming removed 5 bases from V and 1 base from J; junction bases left unmatched: 3.

The chain joins TRBV6-6 to TRBJ1-3; D is possibly TRBD1 (5 bases). CDR1 MNHNY and CDR2 SVGAGI come from the germline V gene (reference sequence). This CDR3 contains 16 residues. Deletions cut 2 bases from V and 0 bases from J, with 11 bases between. DNA for the CDR3: TGTGCCAGCAGTTACCAGGGCCACCTCTCTGGAAACACCATATATTTT. It translates to CASSYQGHLSGNTIYF.

This clone was seen a few times. The V and J genes are TRBV10-3 and TRBJ1-2; a weak D match, TRBD1 (6 bases). The V gene's germline CDR1 is ENHRY and CDR2 SYGVKD. V was cut by 4 bases and J by 8 bases, with 14 bases left in between. The CDR3 spans 13 residues. The CDR3 region is CAISVGPRGGYTF. The CDR3, as DNA: TGTGCCATCAGTGTAGGTCCGAGGGGGGGCTACACCTTC.

This clone was counted a single time. Other DNA sequences in the same sample also yield this CDR3. This chain links TRBV6-4 with TRBJ1-6; tentative D call: TRBD1 (5 bases). The CDR3 contains 13 residues. Germline-derived CDR1 and CDR2 are MRHNA and SNTAGT. Trimming cost V 9 bases and J 8 bases, with 14 bases left between them. CDR3: CASSIDSYSPLHF. The CDR3 DNA reads as TGTGCCAGTAGTATAGACAGTTATTCACCCCTCCACTTT.

In the case of this clone: This sample includes further DNA sequences coding for the same CDR3. The rearrangement uses TRBV7-2 and TRBJ2-5; 10 nucleotides agree with TRBD2. The V gene's germline CDR1 is SGHTA and CDR2 FQGNSA. The length of the CDR3 is 14 residues. Trimming removed 2 bases from V and 4 bases from J; junction bases left unmatched: 1. Here the CDR3 DNA reads TGTGCCAGCAGCTTACTAGCGGGGGTAGAGACCCAGTACTTC. This sequence encodes CASSLLAGVETQYF.

This rearrangement joins TRBV5-1 to TRBJ1-1; D gene uncertain. Germline CDR1 reads SGHRS; CDR2 reads YFSETQ. CDR3 length: 15 amino acids. Trimming pared 4 bases from V and 5 bases from J, leaving 18 bases between. This CDR3 reads CASSSTHKRTTEAFF. In DNA form, the CDR3 reads TGCGCCAGCAGCAGTACACACAAGCGAACAACTGAAGCTTTCTTT. Drawing the rest from reference TRBV5-1 and TRBJ1-1, the complete variable domain is KAGVTQTPRYLIKTRGQQVTLSCSPISGHRSVSWYQQTPGQGLQFLFEYFSETQRNKGNFPGRFSGRQFSNSRSEMNVSTLELGDSALYLCASSSTHKRTTEAFFGQGTRLTVV.

This chain joins TRBV6-1 and TRBJ2-3; 11 bases line up with TRBD1. CDR3 length: 14 amino acids. Germline CDR1 reads MNHNS; CDR2 reads SASEGT. V trimming: 6 bases; J trimming: 4 bases; junction bases outside the gene matches: 3. The DNA for the CDR3 is TGTGCCAGCAGGGACAGGGGGCCGGCAGATACGCAGTATTTT. Its translation: CASRDRGPADTQYF.

The chain carries TRBV14 and TRBJ1-6; TRBD1 aligns across 7 bases. V lost 11 bases, J lost 9 bases, and 7 bases stayed unmatched. The CDR3 length is 12 residues. CDR1 and CDR2 (germline): SGHDN, FVKESK. CDR3 in amino acids: CARGGQSSPLHF. The CDR3 bases are TGTGCCCGTGGGGGACAGTCTTCACCCCTCCACTTT. The complete variable domain, with remaining parts taken from reference TRBV14 and TRBJ1-6, reads EAGVTQFPSHSVIEKGQTVTLRCDPISGHDNLYWYRRVMGKEIKFLLHFVKESKQDESGMPNNRFLAERTGGTYSTLKVQPAELEDSGVYFCARGGQSSPLHFGNGTRLTVT.

The chain has TRBV30 and TRBJ2-7; tentatively, D is TRBD2 (5 bases). This CDR3 spans 13 amino acids. The V and J ends lost 1 base and 1 base respectively, with 8 bases between them. In germline, CDR1 is GTSNPN, CDR2 SVGIG (reference sequence). CDR3 residues: CAWSAGMSYEQYF. The CDR3 nucleotides are TGTGCCTGGAGTGCCGGGATGTCCTACGAGCAGTACTTC.

This sequence joins TRBV5-1 and TRBJ1-2, with 7 bases lining up with TRBD1. The length of the CDR3 is 13 residues. Germline values: CDR1 SGHRS, CDR2 YFSETQ. Trimming took 9 bases from V and 4 from J; bases not matched to a gene: 9. This CDR3 is CATGTGEAYGYTF. CDR3 DNA sequence: TGCGCCACCGGAACAGGGGAAGCCTATGGCTACACCTTC.

The chain has TRBV7-8 and TRBJ2-3; D is perhaps TRBD1 (5 bases). CDR3 size: 15 residues. The V and J ends lost 2 bases and 4 bases respectively, with 13 bases between them. CDR1 and CDR2 from the germline V gene are SGHVS and FQNEAQ. CDR3 residues: CASSLRRVRADTQYF. The CDR3 DNA is TGTGCCAGCAGCTTACGCAGGGTAAGGGCAGATACGCAGTATTTT.

V usage is TRBV6-5 and J usage is TRBJ2-3, with 12 positions matching TRBD2. J was trimmed by 6 bases and V by 4 bases; bases with no gene match: 8. Per germline, CDR1 MNHEY and CDR2 SVGAGI. The CDR3 contains 16 residues. CDR3 in DNA: TGTGCCAGCAGTTTCATACTAGCGGGGGGCCCCGATACGCAGTATTTT. Protein: CASSFILAGGPDTQYF.

The table lists this clone with a count of one. This sample also contains other DNA sequences that code for the same CDR3. The chain uses TRBV29-1 and TRBJ2-7, with 10 bases identical to TRBD1. The V segment lost 4 bases and the J segment 3 bases; nucleotides outside the gene matches: 0. CDR1 is SQVTM, CDR2 ANQGSEA, per germline. This CDR3 comprises 12 residues. As DNA, the CDR3 is TGCAGCGTTGGGACAGGGGGCTACGAGCAGTACTTC. Translation gives CSVGTGGYEQYF.

This chain uses TRBV23-1 with TRBJ1-1; D is undetermined. TRBV23-1 has ORF status, its function being uncertain. The CDR3 runs 17 residues. Trimming took off 0 bases at V and 2 bases at J, with 16 bases between the two ends. CDR3 in DNA: TGCGCCAGCAGTCAATCAGGAGGAGGGTTGTTCAACACTGAAGCTTTCTTT. Its translation is CASSQSGGGLFNTEAFF.